The 29 T cell receptor beta chains listed next were all sequenced from one sample in a study of a mutant IDH1 vaccine in newly diagnosed glioma. What these receptors recognize is not known. Time point described: week 47, end of study. Vaccination comprised doses that each held 300 ug of mutant IDH1 20-mer peptide, plus topical imiquimod. TCRdb's copy holds only in-frame clones and misses some; the assay was immunoSEQ multiplex PCR. The table lists about 56,000 clones, around four fifths of them singletons. This material consisted of PBMCs, taken from a glioma patient whose treatment included an IDH1 peptide vaccine. The receptors originated from a woman aged 45 to 65 with glioma.

The V gene is TRBV28, the J gene TRBJ2-7; D is possibly TRBD1 (5 bases). Germline CDR1 is MDHEN and CDR2 is SYDVKM. Trimming removed 8 bases at V and 0 bases at J, with 14 bases between. This CDR3 is built from 14 residues. The CDR3 nucleotides are TGTGCCAGCCTGGGGCTGGGCAGCTCCTACGAGCAGTACTTC. Protein sequence: CASLGLGSSYEQYF.

This clone came up once. The chain employs TRBV7-8 and TRBJ2-3; D unresolved. CDR3 length equals 15 residues. The V gene's germline CDR1 is SGHVS and CDR2 FQNEAQ. V was trimmed by 5 bases and J by 1 base, leaving 13 bases between them. CDR3 bases: TGTGCCAGCAGCCCCTGGGGATCCGGCACAGATACGCAGTATTTT. Its protein is CASSPWGSGTDTQYF.

The rearrangement links TRBV2 to TRBJ2-2, with TRBD1 as a possible D gene (6 bases). CDR3 size: 15 residues. Trimming left V 0 bases short and J 6 bases short, with 11 bases between. The germline CDR1 and CDR2 sequences are SNHLY and FYNNEI. In DNA form, the CDR3 reads TGTGCCAGCAGTGAAGCCTGGGACAACCCCGGGGAGCTGTTTTTT. This gives the protein CASSEAWDNPGELFF.

The CDR3 coding sequence is TGTGTGTCCCGTTTTAACACTGAAGCTTTCTTT. Protein product: CVSRFNTEAFF. The chain couples TRBV30 to TRBJ1-1; no firm D call. The germline gives CDR1 GTSNPN, CDR2 SVGIG (reference sequence). This CDR3 is 11 amino acids long. The variable domain in full, completed from reference TRBV30 and TRBJ1-1, reads SQTIHQWPATLVQPVGSPLSLECTVEGTSNPNLYWYRQAAGRGLQLLFYSVGIGQISSEVPQNLSASRPQDRQFILSSKKLLLSDSGFYLCVSRFNTEAFFGQGTRLTVV.

The chain combines TRBV5-5 with TRBJ2-5, with 11 bases matching TRBD1. Germline CDR1 is SGHKS and CDR2 is YYEKEE (reference sequence). This CDR3 is 15 amino acids long. V shed 4 bases, J shed 5 bases, and the junction held 7 bases outside the gene matches. CDR3 coding DNA: TGTGCCAGCAGCGGATGGACAGGGGGCTTTGAGACCCAGTACTTC. Its translation: CASSGWTGGFETQYF.

The chain has TRBV20-1 and TRBJ2-3; D not resolved. Germline V gene lookup returns CDR1 DFQATT and CDR2 SNEGSKA (reference sequence). The CDR3 runs 11 residues. V was trimmed by 3 bases and J by 4 bases, leaving 5 bases between them. The CDR3 spells CSASPADTQYF. The CDR3, as DNA: TGCAGTGCTAGCCCCGCAGATACGCAGTATTTT.

The rearrangement links TRBV30 to TRBJ1-1; the D is unclear. CDR3 length equals 13 residues. Germline-derived CDR1 and CDR2 are GTSNPN and SVGIG (reference sequence). Trimming stripped 5 bases from V and 1 base from J, with 11 bases between. The CDR3, as DNA: TGTGCCTGGGAAAGAGGCGGGAACACTGAAGCTTTCTTT. This codes for CAWERGGNTEAFF.

The gene calls are TRBV27 and TRBJ2-3; 8 nucleotides line up with TRBD2. Germline lookup yields CDR1 MNHEY and CDR2 SMNVEV (reference sequence). After removal of 7 bases from V and 6 bases from J, the junction contained 15 bases not matched to a gene. The CDR3 is 16 residues long. The CDR3 bases are TGTGCCAGCAACAAAGCGGGGGCGGCTAGGGTGGATACGCAGTATTTT. Its protein product is CASNKAGAARVDTQYF.

This clone has only one observation. Distinct nucleotide sequences in the sample also encode this CDR3. The J gene is TRBJ1-1, the V gene TRBV5-4; no clear D gene. Deletions cut 2 bases from V and 5 bases from J, with 7 bases between. The germline V gene has CDR1 SGHNT and CDR2 YYREEE (reference sequence). The CDR3 spans 12 residues. CDR3 in DNA: TGTGCCAGCAGCTTCGGTGGGACTGAAGCTTTCTTT. As protein: CASSFGGTEAFF.

This clone was recorded only once. The chain uses TRBV14 and TRBJ1-1; D uncertain. There are 14 residues in the CDR3. Trimming took off 0 bases at V and 3 bases at J, with 8 bases between the two ends. The germline V gene has CDR1 SGHDN and CDR2 FVKESK. CDR3 in DNA: TGTGCCAGCAGCCAAGATCACGGGGACACTGAAGCTTTCTTT. Its translation is CASSQDHGDTEAFF.

The J gene is TRBJ2-7, the V gene TRBV25-1; a weak D match, TRBD2 (7 bases). CDR1 is MGHDK, CDR2 SYGVNS, per germline. The CDR3 covers 15 residues. V lost 1 base and J lost 7, with 17 bases in between. The CDR3 nucleotides are TGTGCCAGCAGTGAATTGGGGGGGCTCTCGGGGGAGCAGTACTTC. Translating gives CASSELGGLSGEQYF.

V gene TRBV19 combines with J gene TRBJ2-7; D may be TRBD1 or TRBD2 (5 bases each). V lost 8 bases to trimming and J lost 0 bases, with 17 bases between them. CDR3 size: 15 residues. Looked up from germline, CDR1 is LNHDA and CDR2 is SQIVND (reference sequence). DNA for the CDR3: TGTGCCAGTGCCCCCGGGGCAGGAAGCTCCTACGAGCAGTACTTC. Translating it yields CASAPGAGSSYEQYF.

The chain links TRBV9 to TRBJ1-1; D is undetermined. This CDR3 contains 13 residues. Trimming stripped 0 bases from V and 2 bases from J, with 5 bases between. Germline CDR1 reads SGDLS; CDR2 reads YYNGEE. In nucleotides, the CDR3 is TGTGCCAGCAGCGTAGCCCCAAACACTGAAGCTTTCTTT. The encoded protein is CASSVAPNTEAFF.

For the CDR3, the DNA is TGTGCCAGCCTGGACCCAGGGGGAACTGAAGCTTTCTTT. This encodes CASLDPGGTEAFF. The chain joins TRBV2 to TRBJ1-1; 7 bases align to TRBD1. V lost 8 bases and J lost 5; bases outside the gene matches: 8. Germline V gives CDR1 SNHLY, CDR2 FYNNEI. The CDR3 contains 13 residues.

The V call is TRBV5-5, the J call TRBJ1-2; weak D call: TRBD1 (6 bases). CDR3 length: 17 amino acids. Germline V gives CDR1 SGHKS, CDR2 YYEKEE (reference sequence). Trimming cost V 4 bases and J 5 bases, with 24 bases left between them. CDR3 region: CASSPSERTVFRYGYTF. The CDR3 DNA reads TGTGCCAGCAGCCCTTCAGAGAGGACAGTTTTTCGGTATGGCTACACCTTC.

V gene TRBV7-2 combines with J gene TRBJ1-2; TRBD1 is a possible D gene (5 bases). CDR3 size: 16 residues. CDR1 SGHTA and CDR2 FQGNSA come from the germline V gene. V was shortened by 6 bases and J by 6 bases, with 23 bases between the two germline ends. CDR3 DNA sequence: TGTGCCAGCAGTCGCCGTTCCCCAGGGCGAGAAGATGGCTACACCTTC. Protein: CASSRRSPGREDGYTF.

This rearrangement joins TRBV7-2 to TRBJ2-4, with 8 bases that match TRBD2. Looked up from germline, CDR1 is SGHTA and CDR2 is FQGNSA. The V gene end was trimmed by 6 bases and the J gene end by 1 base; junction bases not matched to a gene: 11. The CDR3 length is 17 residues. The CDR3 loop is CASSYLGGGGAKNIQYF. The CDR3 DNA reads as TGTGCCAGCAGTTACCTGGGAGGCGGGGGGGCCAAAAACATTCAGTACTTC. Full variable domain (missing parts from reference TRBV7-2 and TRBJ2-4): GAGVSQSPSNKVTEKGKDVELRCDPISGHTALYWYRQSLGQGLEFLIYFQGNSAPDKSGLPSDRFSAERTGGSVSTLTIQRTQQEDSAVYLCASSYLGGGGAKNIQYFGAGTRLSVL.

This chain uses TRBV5-4 with TRBJ1-5, with unresolved D. The CDR3 runs 15 residues. Trimming stripped 0 bases from V and 6 bases from J, with 13 bases between. The germline V gene encodes CDR1 SGHNT and CDR2 YYREEE (reference sequence). CDR3 coding DNA: TGTGCCAGCAGCTTGGGGGGTCCCTCAGGTCAGCCCCAGCATTTT. It yields the protein CASSLGGPSGQPQHF.

The chain joins TRBV2 to TRBJ1-4; D is perhaps TRBD1 (5 bases). Germline V gene lookup returns CDR1 SNHLY and CDR2 FYNNEI. V dropped 8 bases and J dropped 8 bases, with 15 bases sitting between them. CDR3 size: 13 residues. The CDR3 sequence is CASVEGLVEKLFF. The DNA of the CDR3 is TGTGCCAGCGTCGAGGGGCTGGTCGAAAAACTGTTTTTT. The complete variable domain, with remaining parts taken from reference TRBV2 and TRBJ1-4, reads EPEVTQTPSHQVTQMGQEVILRCVPISNHLYFYWYRQILGQKVEFLVSFYNNEISEKSEIFDDQFSVERPDGSNFTLKIRSTKLEDSAMYFCASVEGLVEKLFFGSGTQLSVL.

The V call is TRBV7-8, the J call TRBJ1-5; D remains ambiguous. Trimming cost V 5 bases and J 4 bases, with 15 bases left between them. Germline CDR1 SGHVS, CDR2 FQNEAQ. CDR3 length: 15 amino acids. CDR3 in DNA: TGTGCCAGCAGCCCCGCGGCGGGGAATAATCAGCCCCAGCATTTT. Encoded protein: CASSPAAGNNQPQHF.

This chain joins TRBV7-9 and TRBJ1-1; unclear D gene. This CDR3 region has 13 residues. Germline CDR1 is SEHNR and CDR2 is FQNEAQ (reference sequence). V lost 4 bases and J lost 0, with 6 bases in between. The CDR3 region is CASSSLMNTEAFF. DNA of the CDR3: TGTGCCAGCAGCTCACTCATGAACACTGAAGCTTTCTTT. The complete variable domain, with remaining parts taken from reference TRBV7-9 and TRBJ1-1, reads DTGVSQNPRHKITKRGQNVTFRCDPISEHNRLYWYRQTLGQGPEFLTYFQNEAQLEKSRLLSDRFSAERPKGSFSTLEIQRTEQGDSAMYLCASSSLMNTEAFFGQGTRLTVV.

The chain joins TRBV5-8 to TRBJ1-2, with D maybe TRBD1 (6 bases). The CDR3 is 18 amino acids. Deletions cut 4 bases from V and 7 bases from J, with 29 bases between. Per germline, CDR1 SGHTS and CDR2 YDEGEE. CDR3: CASSRGVRGAADGAGYTF. CDR3 nucleotide sequence: TGTGCCAGCAGCAGGGGGGTTCGGGGGGCCGCCGACGGGGCTGGCTACACCTTC. Combining the CDR3 with reference TRBV5-8 and TRBJ1-2 gives the whole variable domain EAGVTQSPTHLIKTRGQQATLRCSPISGHTSVYWYQQALGLGLQFLLWYDEGEERNRGNFPPRFSGRQFPNYSSELNVNALELEDSALYLCASSRGVRGAADGAGYTFGSGTRLTVV.

The rearrangement uses TRBV21-1 and TRBJ1-2; the table's D call of TRBD1 was not tested on the DNA. TRBV21-1 is recorded as a pseudogene. The CDR3 is 11 amino acids. The CDR3, as DNA: TGTGCCAGCATCGACAGGGATGGCTACACCTTC. Amino acid sequence: CASIDRDGYTF.

The V call is TRBV19, the J call TRBJ1-1; D not resolved. This CDR3 is built from 14 residues. Germline V lookup: CDR1 LNHDA, CDR2 SQIVND (reference sequence). Trimming removed 6 bases from V and 1 base from J, with 12 bases in between. The CDR3 sequence is CASRWGGENTEAFF. The CDR3 DNA is TGTGCCAGTAGGTGGGGTGGGGAGAACACTGAAGCTTTCTTT.

This clone was detected once. V is TRBV2 and J is TRBJ2-7; 7 positions agree with TRBD1. The CDR3 runs 16 residues. V trimming: 4 bases; J trimming: 0 bases; junction bases outside the gene matches: 9. Germline V gene data show CDR1 as SNHLY and CDR2 as FYNNEI. CDR3 nucleotides: TGTGCCAGCAGTGTCCCCCAGACAGGGAGCTCCTACGAGCAGTACTTC. Residues: CASSVPQTGSSYEQYF.

The chain has TRBV7-6 and TRBJ1-1; D unresolved. Per germline, CDR1 SGHVS and CDR2 FNYEAQ. The CDR3 is 16 amino acids. V lost 1 base, J lost 3 bases, and 15 bases lay in between. CDR3 nucleotides: TGTGCCAGCAGCTTAGTTTGGAACGGGGTGCACACTGAAGCTTTCTTT. The encoded protein is CASSLVWNGVHTEAFF.

This clone was observed a few times. This rearrangement joins TRBV18 to TRBJ1-2, with D tentatively TRBD1 (6 bases). V was trimmed by 3 bases and J by 7 bases, leaving 12 bases between them. The germline gives CDR1 KGHSH, CDR2 LQKENI. CDR3 size: 13 residues. DNA for the CDR3: TGTGCCAGCTCACCTCTCGGACAGCTTGGCTACACCTTC. As protein: CASSPLGQLGYTF.

This sequence joins TRBV5-1 and TRBJ1-1, with D uncertain. CDR3 length equals 15 residues. CDR1 is SGHRS, CDR2 YFSETQ, per germline. V dropped 0 bases and J dropped 3 bases, with 12 bases sitting between them. CDR3 sequence (DNA): TGCGCCAGCAGCTTGGTACGGTTCACTGACACTGAAGCTTTCTTT. Protein sequence: CASSLVRFTDTEAFF.

The chain links TRBV9 to TRBJ1-2, with D possibly matching TRBD1 (5 bases). Germline values: CDR1 SGDLS, CDR2 YYNGEE. Trimming removed 3 bases at V and 0 bases at J, with 6 bases between. The CDR3 length is 13 residues. The chain's CDR3 is CASSEGSNYGYTF. CDR3 bases: TGTGCCAGCAGCGAGGGGTCTAACTATGGCTACACCTTC.